In its sample, the clone carrying this TCR beta chain was seen many times. The antigen remains undetermined. TCRdb itself ran the reads through MiXCR, one entry per CDR3 protein. This table has under 350,000 distinct CDR3 sequences, approximately 10% appearing once. Per the germline V gene, CDR1 is SGHKS and CDR2 is YYEKEE (reference sequence). CDR3 length equals 14 residues. V lost 7 bases, J lost 6 bases, and 11 bases stayed unmatched. These data belong to a study of T cell repertoires in cytomegalovirus infection. On the study more broadly: Through public TCR beta signatures, both CMV infection and matching HLA type were indicated. Study results and limitations: Frequencies of public TCR beta families were cumulated, and this identified carriers of CMV plus the relevant HLA.

The clonotype comes from a human donor in good health (CMV status not recorded). Some clones in this sample may be carry-over from other donors' samples. Sequenced: PBMCs. The chain recombines TRBV5-5 with TRBJ2-3; 7 bases fit TRBD1. The CDR3 protein is CASGDSSGVDTQYF. DNA of the CDR3: TGTGCCAGCGGGGACAGCTCAGGGGTGGATACGCAGTATTTT.